The rows below give T cell receptor beta chains drawn from one sample of a study of Ad26.COV2.S vaccination and SARS-CoV-2 variants. The protocol was immunoSEQ multiplex PCR, while the TCRdb copy is restricted to in-frame clones and leaves out a portion. The data contain hundreds of thousands of clones, 70% to 90% of them seen just once; the ten biggest clones take up approximately 1.5%. The source material was peripheral blood, sampled in a trial of Ad26.COV2.S vaccine versus placebo. Receptors were obtained from a person between 18 and 60 years old who received the Ad26.COV2.S COVID-19 vaccine or a placebo. The CDR3 runs from the conserved cysteine through the conserved F or W. The D gene is left open where the match is weak. A row's size may be missing; if present it is once, few, many or a size class.

D,size,J,V,CDR3,DNA
.,.,TRBJ1-1,TRBV9,CASSVERELGKGAFF,TGTGCCAGCAGCGTAGAACGAGAACTGGGGAAGGGAGCTTTCTTT
.,.,TRBJ2-7,TRBV7-2,CASSLAGGPYEQYF,TGTGCCAGCAGCTTAGCAGGCGGACCCTACGAGCAGTACTTC
.,.,TRBJ1-2,TRBV6-1,CASSETGSYGYTF,TGTGCCAGCAGTGAAACAGGATCCTATGGCTACACCTTC
TRBD1,.,TRBJ1-1,TRBV9,CASSGQGPNTEAFF,TGTGCCAGCAGCGGACAGGGTCCGAACACTGAAGCTTTCTTT
TRBD1,few,TRBJ1-1,TRBV24-1,CATRGQGARGTEAFF,TGTGCCACCAGGGGACAGGGGGCAAGAGGAACTGAAGCTTTCTTT
TRBD2,.,TRBJ2-5,TRBV6-6,CASNRPELAGVETQYF,TGTGCCAGCAATCGACCGGAACTAGCGGGAGTGGAGACCCAGTACTTC
TRBD1,.,TRBJ1-1,TRBV23-1,CASTVSRQGADTEAFF,TGCGCCAGCACTGTTTCAAGGCAGGGGGCGGACACTGAAGCTTTCTTT
TRBD2,.,TRBJ2-1,TRBV3-1/TRBV3-2,CASSPWGRDYNEQFF,TGTGCCAGCAGCCCCTGGGGGAGGGACTACAATGAGCAGTTCTTC
.,.,TRBJ2-7,TRBV5-4,CASSLGTYEQYF,TGTGCCAGCAGCTTAGGCACCTACGAGCAGTACTTC
.,few,TRBJ2-5,TRBV3-1/TRBV3-2,CASSQGTRETQYF,TGTGCCAGCAGCCAAGGCACTCGGGAGACCCAGTACTTC
.,many,TRBJ1-2,TRBV30,CAWSVRNWDYGYTF,TGTGCCTGGAGTGTAAGGAATTGGGACTATGGCTACACCTTC
.,.,TRBJ2-1,TRBV6-5,CASSDRNSYNEQFF,TGTGCCAGTTCAGACAGAAACTCCTACAATGAGCAGTTCTTC
TRBD1,.,TRBJ1-2,TRBV4-2,CASSQGPGTGNSGYTF,TGTGCCAGCAGCCAAGGGCCCGGGACAGGGAATTCTGGCTACACCTTC
.,.,TRBJ1-5,TRBV15,CATRREYSNQPQHF,TGTGCCACCAGGAGGGAATATAGCAATCAGCCCCAGCATTTT
TRBD1,.,TRBJ1-6,TRBV19,CASSIALTGGQSPLHF,TGTGCCAGTAGTATAGCGCTGACAGGGGGCCAGTCACCCCTCCACTTT
.,.,TRBJ2-1,TRBV6-5,CASSPGREQFF,TGTGCCAGCAGTCCTGGAAGGGAGCAGTTCTTC
.,.,TRBJ2-2,TRBV11-3,CASSLDPGPKHTGELFF,TGTGCCAGCAGCTTAGATCCGGGACCAAAACACACCGGGGAGCTGTTTTTT
TRBD2,.,TRBJ2-1,TRBV5-1,CASSEGLADEQFF,TGCGCCAGCAGCGAGGGACTAGCGGATGAGCAGTTCTTC
TRBD2,.,TRBJ2-3,TRBV18,CASSPALAGGAHTQYF,TGTGCCAGCTCACCGGCGCTAGCGGGGGGGGCGCATACGCAGTATTTT
.,.,TRBJ1-1,TRBV27,CASIGRLNTEAFF,TGTGCCAGCATAGGCCGACTGAACACTGAAGCTTTCTTT
.,.,TRBJ2-1,TRBV18,CASSPGSYNEQFF,TGTGCCAGCTCACCAGGGAGCTACAATGAGCAGTTCTTC
TRBD1,.,TRBJ1-2,TRBV5-6,CASSLGTGYGYTF,TGTGCCAGCAGCCTCGGGACAGGCTATGGCTACACCTTC
TRBD1,.,TRBJ2-1,TRBV29-1,CSVADRGSYNEQFF,TGCAGCGTAGCCGACAGGGGCTCCTACAATGAGCAGTTCTTC
.,.,TRBJ2-7,TRBV7-9,CASSLGVKAGEQYF,TGTGCCAGCAGCTTAGGGGTTAAGGCAGGCGAGCAGTACTTC
.,.,TRBJ1-1,TRBV6-2/TRBV6-3,CASSYGRGPGEAFF,TGTGCCAGCAGTTACGGTCGTGGGCCCGGTGAAGCTTTCTTT
TRBD1,.,TRBJ1-1,TRBV7-9,CATSGTDGTEAFF,TGTGCCACCTCCGGGACAGATGGGACTGAAGCTTTCTTT
.,once,TRBJ2-3,TRBV7-9,CASSLGTDTQYF,TGTGCCAGCAGCTTAGGCACAGATACGCAGTATTTT
TRBD1,once,TRBJ2-7,TRBV7-3,CASSLDRGYEQYF,TGTGCCAGCAGCTTGGACAGGGGATACGAGCAGTACTTC
.,once,TRBJ1-5,TRBV19,CASTPQSGSNQPQHF,TGTGCCAGTACCCCACAGAGCGGAAGCAATCAGCCCCAGCATTTT
.,.,TRBJ2-4,TRBV6-6,CASRETFDHIQYF,TGTGCCAGCAGGGAAACTTTTGACCACATTCAGTACTTC
.,.,TRBJ2-7,TRBV7-8,CASSLGGRSSYEQYF,TGTGCCAGCAGCTTAGGAGGGAGAAGCTCCTACGAGCAGTACTTC
TRBD2,.,TRBJ2-1,TRBV2,CASSKPASGGIYNEQFF,TGTGCCAGCAGCAAACCCGCTAGCGGGGGGATCTACAATGAGCAGTTCTTC
.,.,TRBJ1-5,TRBV19,CASKKGRSNQPQHF,TGTGCCAGCAAGAAGGGGAGAAGCAATCAGCCCCAGCATTTT
.,.,TRBJ2-3,TRBV6-5,CASSKRGLDTDTQYF,TGTGCCAGCAGTAAAAGAGGGCTAGACACAGATACGCAGTATTTT
.,.,TRBJ1-5,TRBV6-1,CASSEKRGEQPQHF,TGTGCCAGCAGTGAAAAGCGGGGAGAGCAGCCCCAGCATTTT
.,.,TRBJ1-1,TRBV4-2,CASSQEGIGWGIAEAFF,TGTGCCAGCAGCCAAGAAGGCATTGGGTGGGGTATCGCTGAAGCTTTCTTT
TRBD1,.,TRBJ2-5,TRBV10-3,CAISDGRGRVGEETQYF,TGTGCCATCAGTGACGGCAGGGGGCGAGTTGGGGAAGAGACCCAGTACTTC
TRBD2,.,TRBJ2-3,TRBV10-1,CASSRLADSTDTQYF,TGCGCCAGCAGTCGACTAGCGGATAGCACAGATACGCAGTATTTT
.,.,TRBJ2-2,TRBV12-3/TRBV12-4,CASGPRGTGELFF,TGTGCCAGTGGTCCTAGAGGCACCGGGGAGCTGTTTTTT
TRBD2,.,TRBJ2-1,TRBV24-1,CATSESGGETYNEQFF,TGTGCCACCAGTGAATCGGGGGGGGAGACTTACAATGAGCAGTTCTTC
.,.,TRBJ2-7,TRBV6-6,CASSYEGRKYEQYF,TGTGCCAGCAGTTACGAGGGAAGGAAATACGAGCAGTACTTC
TRBD2,.,TRBJ2-7,TRBV6-5,CASTHATSVSYEQYF,TGTGCCAGCACCCACGCCACTAGCGTATCCTACGAGCAGTACTTC
.,once,TRBJ1-5,TRBV27,CASSFKSNQPQHF,TGTGCCAGCAGTTTTAAGAGCAATCAGCCCCAGCATTTT
TRBD1,.,TRBJ1-1,TRBV6-5,CASRWTGVMNTEAFF,TGTGCCAGCAGATGGACAGGGGTAATGAACACTGAAGCTTTCTTT
.,.,TRBJ1-2,TRBV9,CASSLQGFYTF,TGTGCCAGCAGCCTGCAGGGGTTCTACACCTTC
TRBD1,.,TRBJ2-7,TRBV28,CASRPGQGPAIHEQYF,TGTGCCAGCAGGCCGGGACAGGGGCCGGCCATCCACGAGCAGTACTTC